These 32 T cell receptor beta chains came from one sample sequenced in a study of cytomegalovirus exposure and HLA in healthy donors. PCR employed 60 Vbeta and 13 Jbeta primers. Generated by immunoSEQ multiplex PCR, the TCRdb table keeps only in-frame clones and is missing some. The sample lists 100,000 to 150,000 clones, about two thirds occurring once. The specimen was PBMCs. Receptor source: a man aged 45-65 years in good health and CMV-seropositive.

The gene calls are TRBV5-1 and TRBJ1-2; 11 bases align to TRBD1. Germline CDR1 is SGHRS and CDR2 is YFSETQ. The CDR3 runs 17 residues. Trimming removed 0 bases from V and 4 bases from J; junction bases left unmatched: 8. The chain's CDR3 is CASSLAGGQGVVYGYTF. CDR3 bases: TGCGCCAGCAGCTTGGCCGGGGGACAGGGGGTAGTCTATGGCTACACCTTC.

The chain recombines TRBV11-3 with TRBJ2-1; 12 nucleotides match TRBD2. V shed 5 bases, J shed 4 bases, and the junction held 6 bases outside the gene matches. This CDR3 has 16 amino acids. Germline V CDR1 and CDR2: SGHNT, YENEEA. Here the CDR3 DNA reads TGTGCCAGCAGCCCAACGACTAGCGGGAGTTACAATGAGCAGTTCTTC. Residues: CASSPTTSGSYNEQFF.

The V call is TRBV6-5, the J call TRBJ2-7, with a tentative D call TRBD1 (5 bases). The length of the CDR3 is 14 residues. Per the germline V gene, CDR1 is MNHEY and CDR2 is SVGAGI. V lost 0 bases and J 4 bases, leaving 10 bases between the germline ends. The CDR3 spells CASSYSRTTYEQYF. In nucleotides, the CDR3 is TGTGCCAGCAGTTACTCAAGGACAACATACGAGCAGTACTTC.

The chain links TRBV20-1 to TRBJ2-7; TRBD2 might be the D (6 bases). The V end was cut by 6 bases, the J end by 1 base, with 7 bases between. Germline lookup yields CDR1 DFQATT and CDR2 SNEGSKA (reference sequence). The CDR3 loop spans 11 amino acids. The CDR3 nucleotides read TGCAGTGCCGGGACTTCCTACGAGCAGTACTTC. It specifies CSAGTSYEQYF.

This clone was detected only a few times. The chain uses TRBV5-1 and TRBJ2-5; 11 bases are a match to TRBD1. The germline V gene has CDR1 SGHRS and CDR2 YFSETQ. This CDR3 has 15 residues. The V and J ends lost 3 bases and 2 bases, in that order; junction bases with no gene match: 3. This CDR3 reads CASSWGDRGQETQYF. The DNA for the CDR3 is TGCGCCAGCAGCTGGGGGGACAGGGGGCAAGAGACCCAGTACTTC. Supplemented by reference TRBV5-1 and TRBJ2-5, the full variable domain reads KAGVTQTPRYLIKTRGQQVTLSCSPISGHRSVSWYQQTPGQGLQFLFEYFSETQRNKGNFPGRFSGRQFSNSRSEMNVSTLELGDSALYLCASSWGDRGQETQYFGPGTRLLVL.

The chain carries TRBV19 and TRBJ2-3; D is unresolved. The CDR3 consists of 15 residues. Germline CDR1 LNHDA, CDR2 SQIVND (reference sequence). With 5 bases removed from V and 0 bases from J, the gap between germline ends came to 12 bases. The CDR3 protein is CASSYYLTSTDTQYF. CDR3 DNA sequence: TGTGCCAGTAGTTATTACCTCACTAGCACAGATACGCAGTATTTT.

The V gene is TRBV7-2, the J gene TRBJ2-3, with D hard to call. V lost 5 bases, J lost 11 bases, and 14 bases lay in between. The CDR3 loop spans 12 amino acids. Germline V CDR1 and CDR2: SGHTA, FQGNSA. CDR3: CASSLRGSEQYF. Here the CDR3 DNA reads TGTGCCAGCAGCCTTCGAGGATCCGAGCAGTATTTT.

The chain uses TRBV10-3 and TRBJ1-1; TRBD1 matches 12 bases. Germline-derived CDR1 and CDR2 are ENHRY and SYGVKD. Germline trimming cut 2 bases from V and 2 bases from J; bases unmatched to any gene: 6. This CDR3 has 17 residues. In nucleotides, the CDR3 is TGTGCCATCAGTGAGGGGGGACAGGGGGCTGAAAACACTGAAGCTTTCTTT. It specifies CAISEGGQGAENTEAFF.

The V call is TRBV5-4, the J call TRBJ2-5, with 11 bases aligning to TRBD1. The germline V gene encodes CDR1 SGHNT and CDR2 YYREEE (reference sequence). The CDR3 is 15 amino acids. After removal of 5 bases from V and 2 bases from J, the junction contained 5 bases not matched to a gene. For the CDR3, the DNA is TGTGCCAGCAGTAGGGACAGGGGGGTGCAAGAGACCCAGTACTTC. Protein product: CASSRDRGVQETQYF.

This clone was seen a few times. V gene TRBV15 combines with J gene TRBJ2-7; perhaps TRBD2 as D (5 bases). The germline CDR1 and CDR2 sequences are LNHNV and YYDKDF (reference sequence). The CDR3 extends over 17 amino acids. Trimming took off 0 bases at V and 0 bases at J, with 15 bases between the two ends. In DNA, the CDR3 is TGTGCCACCAGCAGAGAGGGATCGAGGGCGAGCTCCTACGAGCAGTACTTC. Translated: CATSREGSRASSYEQYF. Full variable domain (missing parts from reference TRBV15 and TRBJ2-7): DAMVIQNPRYQVTQFGKPVTLSCSQTLNHNVMYWYQQKSSQAPKLLFHYYDKDFNNEADTPDNFQSRRPNTSFCFLDIRSPGLGDTAMYLCATSREGSRASSYEQYFGPGTRLTVT.

Only one count was recorded for this clone. CDR3 DNA: TGTGCCAGCAGTTTCCTGACAGGGGCTAGCGGGGAGCTGTTTTTT. It translates to CASSFLTGASGELFF. This rearrangement joins TRBV27 to TRBJ2-2; 8 bases align to TRBD1. The CDR3 length is 15 residues. V was clipped by 3 bases and J by 7 bases; unmatched bases: 7. The germline gives CDR1 MNHEY, CDR2 SMNVEV (reference sequence).

CDR3 amino acids: CASSLGTSGMGSFF. The CDR3 coding sequence is TGTGCCAGCAGTTTAGGGACTAGCGGAATGGGCTCATTCTTC. The genes are TRBV27 and TRBJ2-1; 11 positions match TRBD2. The V and J ends lost 2 bases and 16 bases, in that order; junction bases with no gene match: 10. The CDR3 contains 14 residues. Germline V lookup: CDR1 MNHEY, CDR2 SMNVEV (reference sequence).

The chain combines TRBV5-4 with TRBJ1-2, with TRBD1 identical over 7 bases. The germline gives CDR1 SGHNT, CDR2 YYREEE (reference sequence). The CDR3 runs 13 residues. V shed 4 bases and J 8 bases; nucleotides not matched to a gene: 8. This CDR3 reads CASSLQGKSGYTF. For the CDR3, the DNA is TGTGCCAGCAGCCTACAGGGGAAATCGGGCTACACCTTC.

The rearrangement links TRBV4-1 to TRBJ2-1; a possible D gene is TRBD2 (5 bases). CDR1 MGHRA and CDR2 YSYEKL come from the germline V gene. Trimming pared 1 base from V and 5 bases from J, leaving 15 bases between. CDR3 length: 16 residues. DNA for the CDR3: TGCGCCAGCAGCCAAGTCTCGGACTCATATAACAATGAGCAGTTCTTC. Translated: CASSQVSDSYNNEQFF.

CDR3 nucleotides: TGCGCCAGCAGCTTGGGGCAGGGTAAAGAGACCCAGTACTTC. Translating it yields CASSLGQGKETQYF. The V and J genes are TRBV5-1 and TRBJ2-5; weak D call: TRBD1 (5 bases). V was trimmed by 0 bases and J by 3 bases, leaving 9 bases between them. From germline, CDR1 is SGHRS and CDR2 YFSETQ. The CDR3 runs to 14 residues.

The rearrangement links TRBV10-1 to TRBJ2-7; TRBD2 matches 8 bases. J lost 2 bases, V lost 6 bases, and 15 bases had no gene match. CDR1 is WNHNN and CDR2 is SYGVQD in the germline V gene (reference sequence). The CDR3 has 17 residues. This CDR3 reads CASSLTPGGGAAYEQYF. Written as DNA, the CDR3 is TGCGCCAGCAGCCTAACTCCCGGGGGGGGTGCGGCCTACGAGCAGTACTTC.

The chain combines TRBV29-1 with TRBJ2-7, with D perhaps TRBD1 (7 bases). V shed 6 bases and J shed 0 bases, with 15 bases lying between them. From germline, CDR1 is SQVTM and CDR2 ANQGSEA. The CDR3 has 14 residues. The CDR3 loop reads CSVSGQGGSYEQYF. For the CDR3, the DNA is TGCAGCGTCTCAGGCCAGGGGGGCTCCTACGAGCAGTACTTC.

The V and J genes are TRBV19 and TRBJ1-1, with 10 bases matching TRBD1. The CDR3 totals 15 residues. V was pared by 6 bases and J by 5 bases, with 9 bases of the junction left unmatched. From germline, CDR1 is LNHDA and CDR2 SQIVND (reference sequence). CDR3 amino acids: CASSPGQGPRTEAFF. CDR3 nucleotide sequence: TGTGCCAGTAGCCCGGGACAGGGGCCGCGGACTGAAGCTTTCTTT.

V usage is TRBV18 and J usage is TRBJ1-4, with TRBD1 matching 7 bases. Germline V gives CDR1 KGHSH, CDR2 LQKENI. V dropped 3 bases and J dropped 12; count of bases not matched to a gene: 7. The CDR3 has 13 amino acids. CDR3 region: CASSPEQGTELFF. The CDR3 nucleotides read TGTGCCAGCTCACCTGAGCAGGGGACAGAACTGTTTTTT.

This chain links TRBV11-1 with TRBJ2-5; D gene ambiguous. Between the trimmed V and J ends, which lost 4 bases and 2 bases, there was a span of 11 bases. CDR3 length: 14 amino acids. Germline assignment: CDR1 SGHAT and CDR2 FQDESV (reference sequence). The CDR3 loop reads CASSSETRQETQYF. The CDR3 nucleotides are TGTGCCAGCAGCTCCGAAACAAGACAAGAGACCCAGTACTTC.

The chain joins TRBV28 to TRBJ2-6; the D gene is possibly TRBD1 (6 bases). CDR1 and CDR2 from the germline V gene are MDHEN and SYDVKM. This CDR3 contains 15 residues. The germline V and J ends were trimmed by 4 bases and 2 bases, with 9 bases remaining between them. CDR3 loop: CASSSNRAGANVLTF. The CDR3 DNA sequence: TGTGCCAGCAGTTCCAACAGGGCTGGGGCCAACGTCCTGACTTTC.

The chain has TRBV5-4 and TRBJ1-1; D not resolved. Germline CDR1 reads SGHNT; CDR2 reads YYREEE (reference sequence). The V end was cut by 5 bases, the J end by 1 base, with 6 bases between. The CDR3 is 12 residues long. CDR3 DNA: TGTGCCAGCAGTGGGAGGAACACTGAAGCTTTCTTT. Protein: CASSGRNTEAFF.

The chain uses TRBV5-1 and TRBJ2-7; D possibly corresponds to TRBD2 (6 bases). The germline gives CDR1 SGHRS, CDR2 YFSETQ. V shed 4 bases and J shed 5 bases, with 10 bases lying between them. The CDR3 is 12 residues long. The CDR3 DNA follows: TGCGCCAGCAGCGCTCGGGAGAACGAGCAGTACTTC. Translation gives CASSARENEQYF.

The chain combines TRBV5-6 with TRBJ2-5; TRBD2 agrees at 14 bases. This CDR3 region has 16 residues. V lost 4 bases to trimming and J lost 5 bases; unmatched junction nucleotides: 7. Germline loops: CDR1 SGHDT, CDR2 YYEEEE. The CDR3 DNA reads as TGTGCCAGCAGCATGGGACTAGCGGGAGTGGTTGAGACCCAGTACTTC. It yields the protein CASSMGLAGVVETQYF.

This clone was picked up a small number of times. Here the CDR3 reads CASSSDRVRYGYTF. The CDR3 DNA follows: TGTGCCAGCAGCTCCGACAGGGTGCGTTATGGCTACACCTTC. The chain carries TRBV11-3 and TRBJ1-2; 7 positions agree with TRBD1. CDR1 and CDR2 from the germline V gene are SGHNT and YENEEA. The CDR3 contains 14 residues. After removal of 4 bases from V and 5 bases from J, the junction contained 7 bases not matched to a gene.

The J gene is TRBJ2-1, the V gene TRBV19; 9 nucleotides align to TRBD2. Trimming took 6 bases from V and 5 from J; bases not matched to a gene: 5. The germline V gene has CDR1 LNHDA and CDR2 SQIVND (reference sequence). The CDR3 contains 14 residues. This CDR3 is CASSQTSGDNEQFF. DNA of the CDR3: TGTGCCAGTAGCCAGACTAGCGGAGACAATGAGCAGTTCTTC.

The chain carries TRBV4-1 and TRBJ2-7, with a possible D match to TRBD2 (5 bases). This CDR3 is 12 amino acids long. The V end lost 1 base, the J end lost 7 bases, and 8 bases lay between the germline ends. Germline V gene data show CDR1 as MGHRA and CDR2 as YSYEKL. In nucleotides, the CDR3 is TGCGCCAGCAGCCAAGCTTGGAGGGAGCAGTACTTC. Translating gives CASSQAWREQYF.

The chain recombines TRBV29-1 with TRBJ2-3; the match to TRBD1 covers 9 bases. CDR3 length equals 15 residues. Germline CDR1 reads SQVTM; CDR2 reads ANQGSEA. With V trimmed by 3 bases and J by 2 bases, 6 bases remained unmatched. In DNA, the CDR3 is TGCAGCGTTGAGTTGACAGGGGGTCCCACAGATACGCAGTATTTT. Protein sequence: CSVELTGGPTDTQYF.

V gene TRBV18 combines with J gene TRBJ2-3, with D unresolved. The CDR3 loop spans 13 amino acids. The V and J ends lost 0 bases and 5 bases respectively, with 6 bases between them. Germline V gene lookup returns CDR1 KGHSH and CDR2 LQKENI. The CDR3 nucleotides are TGTGCCAGCTCACCACCGGCTTTAGATACGCAGTATTTT. Residues: CASSPPALDTQYF.

This chain links TRBV4-1 with TRBJ1-2; no clear D. This CDR3 is built from 16 residues. The V gene's germline CDR1 is MGHRA and CDR2 YSYEKL. V lost 0 bases and J lost 2, with 13 bases in between. The CDR3 nucleotides read TGCGCCAGCAGCCAAGACTCCAATCGAGGGAACTATGGCTACACCTTC. The encoded protein is CASSQDSNRGNYGYTF.

This clone has just a few counts. At one boundary the junction diverges from the germline segment, which might be a read error. J is TRBJ2-7 and V is TRBV7-9, with a weak D call TRBD2 (6 bases). The CDR3 has 13 amino acids. CDR1 and CDR2 (germline): SEHNR, FQNEAQ (reference sequence). CDR3 coding DNA: TGTTCCAGCAGCTGGGGGGAGGCCTACGAGCAGTACTTC. Protein: CSSSWGEAYEQYF.

The chain is built from TRBV7-6 and TRBJ1-3; D gene unclear. Trimming stripped 2 bases from V and 2 bases from J, with 4 bases between. The CDR3 has 13 residues. Germline V gives CDR1 SGHVS, CDR2 FNYEAQ. As DNA, the CDR3 is TGTGCCAGCAGCTTAACAACTGGAAACACCATATATTTT. It specifies CASSLTTGNTIYF.